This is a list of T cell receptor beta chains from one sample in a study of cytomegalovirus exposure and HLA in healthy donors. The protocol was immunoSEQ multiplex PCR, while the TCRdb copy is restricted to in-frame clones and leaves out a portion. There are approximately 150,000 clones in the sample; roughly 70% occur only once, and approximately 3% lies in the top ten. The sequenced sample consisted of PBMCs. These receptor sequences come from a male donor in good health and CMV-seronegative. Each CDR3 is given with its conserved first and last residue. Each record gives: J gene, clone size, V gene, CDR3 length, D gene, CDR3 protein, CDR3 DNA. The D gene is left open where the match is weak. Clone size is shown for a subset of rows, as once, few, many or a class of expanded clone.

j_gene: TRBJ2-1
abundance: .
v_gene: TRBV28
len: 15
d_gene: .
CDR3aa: CASSSDSYSYNEQFF
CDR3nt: TGTGCCAGCAGTTCCGATAGTTATAGCTACAATGAGCAGTTCTTC

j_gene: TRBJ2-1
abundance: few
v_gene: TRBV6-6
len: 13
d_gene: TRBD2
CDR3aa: CASSPRLAGYLFF
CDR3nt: TGTGCCAGCAGTCCCCGACTAGCGGGATACCTTTTCTTC

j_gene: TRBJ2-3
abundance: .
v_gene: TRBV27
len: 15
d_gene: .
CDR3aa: CASSFGGIGADTQYF
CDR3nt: TGTGCCAGCAGTTTTGGGGGGATAGGCGCAGATACGCAGTATTTT

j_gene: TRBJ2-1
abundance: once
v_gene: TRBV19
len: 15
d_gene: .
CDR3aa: CASSTGGLSYNEQFF
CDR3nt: TGTGCCAGTAGTACAGGGGGGTTAAGTTACAATGAGCAGTTCTTC

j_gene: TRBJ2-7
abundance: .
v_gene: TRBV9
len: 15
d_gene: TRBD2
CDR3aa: CASSAGSSGTYEQYF
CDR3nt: TGTGCCAGCAGCGCCGGATCTAGCGGGACCTACGAGCAGTACTTC

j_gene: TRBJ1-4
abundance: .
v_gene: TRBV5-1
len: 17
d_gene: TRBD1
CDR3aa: CASSSGQGYTTNEKLFF
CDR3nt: TGCGCCAGCAGCTCAGGACAGGGTTACACAACTAATGAAAAACTGTTTTTT

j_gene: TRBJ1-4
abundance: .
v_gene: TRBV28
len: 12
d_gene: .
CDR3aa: CASNIFNEKLFF
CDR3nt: TGTGCCAGCAACATATTTAATGAAAAACTGTTTTTT

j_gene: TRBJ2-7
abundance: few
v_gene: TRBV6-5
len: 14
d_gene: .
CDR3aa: CASSSTEFSYEQYF
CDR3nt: TGTGCCAGCAGTTCCACAGAGTTCTCCTACGAGCAGTACTTC

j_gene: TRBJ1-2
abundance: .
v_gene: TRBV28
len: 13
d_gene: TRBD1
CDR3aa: CASSLPGQSTHTF
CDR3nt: TGTGCCAGCAGTCTCCCGGGACAGAGTACCCACACCTTC

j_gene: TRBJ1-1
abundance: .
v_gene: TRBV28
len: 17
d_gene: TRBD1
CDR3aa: CASSFFSAGQENTEAFF
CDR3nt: TGTGCCAGCAGTTTCTTTTCGGCGGGACAGGAAAACACTGAAGCTTTCTTT

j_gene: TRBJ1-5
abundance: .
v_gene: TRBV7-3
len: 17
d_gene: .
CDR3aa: CASSLGVGVGGNQPQHF
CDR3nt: TGTGCCAGCAGCCTAGGGGTGGGGGTGGGAGGAAATCAGCCCCAGCATTTT

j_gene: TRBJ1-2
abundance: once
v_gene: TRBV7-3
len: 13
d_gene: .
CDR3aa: CASSSGEGYGYTF
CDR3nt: TGTGCCAGCAGCTCAGGGGAGGGATATGGCTACACCTTC

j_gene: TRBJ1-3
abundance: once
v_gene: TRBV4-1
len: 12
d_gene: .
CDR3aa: CASSEEGNTIYF
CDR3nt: TGCGCCAGCAGCGAAGAGGGCAACACCATATATTTT

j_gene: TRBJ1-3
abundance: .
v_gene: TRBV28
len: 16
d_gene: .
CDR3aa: CASTLGGVVSGNTIYF
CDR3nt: TGTGCCAGCACTTTAGGTGGAGTTGTCTCTGGAAACACCATATATTTT

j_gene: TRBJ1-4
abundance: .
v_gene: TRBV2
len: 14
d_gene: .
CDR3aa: CASSGQSTNEKLFF
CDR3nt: TGTGCCAGCAGTGGACAGTCAACTAATGAAAAACTGTTTTTT

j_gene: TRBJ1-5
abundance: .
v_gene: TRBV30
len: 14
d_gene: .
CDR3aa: CAWSVSSSGLPQHF
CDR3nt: TGTGCCTGGAGTGTCAGCAGTAGCGGGCTGCCCCAGCATTTT

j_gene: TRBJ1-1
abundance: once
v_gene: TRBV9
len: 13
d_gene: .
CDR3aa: CASRATGNTEAFF
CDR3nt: TGTGCCAGCAGAGCAACAGGGAACACTGAAGCTTTCTTT

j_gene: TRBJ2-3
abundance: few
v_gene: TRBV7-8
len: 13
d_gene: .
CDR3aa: CASRAGVTDTQYF
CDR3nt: TGTGCCAGCAGGGCCGGAGTCACAGATACGCAGTATTTT

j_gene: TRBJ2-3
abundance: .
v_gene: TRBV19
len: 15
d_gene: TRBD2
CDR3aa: CASSHEAGVRDTQYF
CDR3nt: TGTGCCAGTAGTCATGAAGCGGGGGTGAGGGATACGCAGTATTTT

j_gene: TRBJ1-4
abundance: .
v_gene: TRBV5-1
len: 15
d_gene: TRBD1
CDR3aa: CASSLGTGSIEKLFF
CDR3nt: TGCGCCAGCAGCTTGGGGACAGGATCGATTGAAAAACTGTTTTTT

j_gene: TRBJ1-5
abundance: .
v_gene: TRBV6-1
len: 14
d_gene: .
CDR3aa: CASSELGGPQPQHF
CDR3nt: TGTGCCAGCAGTGAATTGGGGGGACCTCAGCCCCAGCATTTT

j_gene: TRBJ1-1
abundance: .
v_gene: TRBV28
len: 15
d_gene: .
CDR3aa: CASSFPLGQRTEAFF
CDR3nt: TGTGCCAGCAGTTTTCCCCTCGGACAGCGAACTGAAGCTTTCTTT

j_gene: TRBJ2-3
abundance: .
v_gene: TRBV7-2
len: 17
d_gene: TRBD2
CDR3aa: CASSFGLAGVPSDTQYF
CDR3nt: TGTGCCAGCAGTTTCGGACTAGCGGGGGTCCCATCGGATACGCAGTATTTT

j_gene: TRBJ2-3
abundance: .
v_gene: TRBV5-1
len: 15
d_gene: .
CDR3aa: CASSLSKLDTDTQYF
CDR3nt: TGCGCCAGCAGCCTCTCAAAACTAGACACAGATACGCAGTATTTT

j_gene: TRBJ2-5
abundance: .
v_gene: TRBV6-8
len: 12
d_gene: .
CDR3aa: CASIRARGTQYF
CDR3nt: TGTGCCAGCATACGCGCACGGGGAACCCAGTACTTC

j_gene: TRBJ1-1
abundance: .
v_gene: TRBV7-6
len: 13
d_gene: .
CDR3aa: CASSLSGLTEAFF
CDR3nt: TGTGCCAGCAGCTTATCAGGGCTCACTGAAGCTTTCTTT

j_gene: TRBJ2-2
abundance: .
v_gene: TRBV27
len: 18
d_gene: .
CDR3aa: CASSNLGARGPNTGELFF
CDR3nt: TGTGCCAGCTCCAACCTGGGGGCGCGCGGGCCAAACACCGGGGAGCTGTTTTTT

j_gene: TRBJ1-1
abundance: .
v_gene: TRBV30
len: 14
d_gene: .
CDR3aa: CAWSVAGGFTEAFF
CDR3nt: TGTGCCTGGAGTGTGGCGGGGGGCTTCACTGAAGCTTTCTTT

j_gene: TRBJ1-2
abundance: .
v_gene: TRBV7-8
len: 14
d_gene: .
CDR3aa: CASTQEWDYVGYTF
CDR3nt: TGTGCCAGCACCCAAGAATGGGACTATGTAGGCTACACCTTC

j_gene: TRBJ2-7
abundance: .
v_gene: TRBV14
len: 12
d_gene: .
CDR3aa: CASGQSGYEQYF
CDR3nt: TGTGCCAGCGGCCAATCAGGTTACGAGCAGTACTTC

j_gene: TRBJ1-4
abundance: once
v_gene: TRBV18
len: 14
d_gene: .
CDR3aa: CASSPEGLGEKLFF
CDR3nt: TGTGCCAGCTCACCAGAGGGCTTAGGTGAAAAACTGTTTTTT

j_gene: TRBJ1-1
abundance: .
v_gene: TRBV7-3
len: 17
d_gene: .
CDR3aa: CASSLGRTPSMNTEAFF
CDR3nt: TGTGCCAGCAGCCTGGGGAGAACTCCTTCGATGAACACTGAAGCTTTCTTT

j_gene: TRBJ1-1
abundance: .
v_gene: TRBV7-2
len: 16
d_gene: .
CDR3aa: CASRAQGRDRNTEAFF
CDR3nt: TGTGCCAGCAGGGCACAGGGCAGGGATCGGAACACTGAAGCTTTCTTT

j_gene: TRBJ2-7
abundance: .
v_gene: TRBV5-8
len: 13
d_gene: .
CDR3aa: CASSLEGAYEQYF
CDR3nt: TGTGCCAGCAGCTTGGAGGGGGCCTACGAGCAGTACTTC

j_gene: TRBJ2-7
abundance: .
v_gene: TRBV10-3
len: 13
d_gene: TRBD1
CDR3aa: CAITGTGYYEQYF
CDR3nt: TGTGCCATCACGGGGACAGGGTACTACGAGCAGTACTTC

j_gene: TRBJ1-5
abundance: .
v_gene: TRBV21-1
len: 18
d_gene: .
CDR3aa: CASRSPEADEYSNQPQHF
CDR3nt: TGTGCCAGCAGGTCCCCGGAGGCCGATGAGTATAGCAATCAGCCCCAGCATTTT

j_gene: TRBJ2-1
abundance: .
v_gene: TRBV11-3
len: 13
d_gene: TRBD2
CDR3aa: CASSLGGYNEQFF
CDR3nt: TGTGCCAGCAGCTTGGGAGGGTACAATGAGCAGTTCTTC

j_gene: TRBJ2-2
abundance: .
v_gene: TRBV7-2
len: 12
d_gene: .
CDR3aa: CACDRRAGELFF
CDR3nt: TGTGCCTGCGATCGGAGGGCCGGGGAGCTGTTTTTT

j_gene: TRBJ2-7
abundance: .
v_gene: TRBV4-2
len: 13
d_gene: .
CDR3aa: CASSQGGRDEQYF
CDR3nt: TGTGCCAGCAGCCAAGGGGGCCGCGACGAGCAGTACTTC

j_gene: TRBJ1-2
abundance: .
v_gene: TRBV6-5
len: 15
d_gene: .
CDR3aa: CASSPTSQGYYGYTF
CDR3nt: TGTGCCAGCAGTCCTACCTCACAGGGTTACTATGGCTACACCTTC

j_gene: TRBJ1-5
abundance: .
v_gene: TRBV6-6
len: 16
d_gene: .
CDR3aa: CASSYSAGDSNQPQHF
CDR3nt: TGTGCCAGCAGTTACTCCGCAGGGGATAGCAATCAGCCCCAGCATTTT

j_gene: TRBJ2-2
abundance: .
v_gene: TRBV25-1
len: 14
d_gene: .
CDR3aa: CASSVLGATGELFF
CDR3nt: TGTGCCAGCAGTGTGTTGGGGGCCACCGGGGAGCTGTTTTTT

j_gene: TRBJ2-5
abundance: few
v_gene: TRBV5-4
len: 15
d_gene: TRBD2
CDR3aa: CASSPRLAGQETQYF
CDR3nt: TGTGCCAGCAGCCCCCGACTAGCGGGACAAGAGACCCAGTACTTC

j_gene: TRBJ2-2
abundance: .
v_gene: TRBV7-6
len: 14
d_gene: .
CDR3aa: CASSLYSVAGELFF
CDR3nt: TGTGCCAGCAGCTTATATTCGGTGGCCGGGGAGCTGTTTTTT

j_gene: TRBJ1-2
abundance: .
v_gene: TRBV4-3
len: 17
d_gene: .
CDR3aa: CASSQDRNLRRDYGYTF
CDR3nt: TGCGCCAGCAGCCAAGATCGGAATCTGAGACGGGACTATGGCTACACCTTC

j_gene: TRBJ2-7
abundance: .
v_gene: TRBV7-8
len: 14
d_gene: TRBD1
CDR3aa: CASSLRTGIGEQYF
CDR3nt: TGTGCCAGCAGCTTAAGGACAGGGATCGGCGAGCAGTACTTC

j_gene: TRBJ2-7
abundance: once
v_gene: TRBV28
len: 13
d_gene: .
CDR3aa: CASKGDLRDEQYF
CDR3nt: TGTGCCAGCAAGGGGGACCTTAGGGACGAGCAGTACTTC

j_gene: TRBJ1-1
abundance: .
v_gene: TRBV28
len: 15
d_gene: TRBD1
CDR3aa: CASSLPRDRGTEAFF
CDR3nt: TGTGCCAGCAGTTTACCCCGAGACAGGGGAACTGAAGCTTTCTTT

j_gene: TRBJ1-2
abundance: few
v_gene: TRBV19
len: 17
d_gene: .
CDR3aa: CASSIDPDFGQNYGYTF
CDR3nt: TGTGCCAGTAGTATAGATCCGGACTTTGGACAGAACTATGGCTACACCTTC

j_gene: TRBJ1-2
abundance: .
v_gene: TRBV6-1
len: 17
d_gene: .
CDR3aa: CASSERERQVRIYGYTF
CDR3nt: TGTGCCAGCAGTGAAAGGGAGAGACAGGTCAGAATCTATGGCTACACCTTC

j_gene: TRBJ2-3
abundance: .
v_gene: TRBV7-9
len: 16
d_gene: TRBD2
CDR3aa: CASSLSGRAGSDTQYF
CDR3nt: TGTGCCAGCAGCCTTAGCGGGAGGGCCGGTTCAGATACACAGTATTTT

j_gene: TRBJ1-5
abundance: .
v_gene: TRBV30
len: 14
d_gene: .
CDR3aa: CAWSEVTAGQPQHF
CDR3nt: TGTGCCTGGAGTGAAGTGACAGCGGGTCAGCCCCAGCATTTT

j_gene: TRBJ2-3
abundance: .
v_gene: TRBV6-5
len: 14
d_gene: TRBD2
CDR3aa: CASSSGGDPDTQYF
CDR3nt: TGTGCCAGCAGTTCCGGGGGGGATCCAGATACGCAGTATTTT

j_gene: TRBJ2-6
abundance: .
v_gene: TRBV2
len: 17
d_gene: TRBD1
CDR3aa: CASSSGQTTSGANVLTF
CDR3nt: TGTGCCAGCAGTTCGGGACAGACCACTTCTGGGGCCAACGTCCTGACTTTC